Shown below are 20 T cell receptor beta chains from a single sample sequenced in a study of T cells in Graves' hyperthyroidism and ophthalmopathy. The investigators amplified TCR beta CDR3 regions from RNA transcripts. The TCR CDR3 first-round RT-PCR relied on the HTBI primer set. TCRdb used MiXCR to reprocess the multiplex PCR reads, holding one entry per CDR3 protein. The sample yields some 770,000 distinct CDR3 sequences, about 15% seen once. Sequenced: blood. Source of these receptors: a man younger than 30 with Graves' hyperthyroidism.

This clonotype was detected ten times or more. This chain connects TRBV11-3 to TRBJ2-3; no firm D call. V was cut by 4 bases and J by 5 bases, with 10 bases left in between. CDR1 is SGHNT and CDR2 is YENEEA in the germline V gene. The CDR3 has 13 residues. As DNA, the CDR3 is TGTGCCAGCAGCTCCCACCTACGAGATACGCAGTATTTT. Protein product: CASSSHLRDTQYF.

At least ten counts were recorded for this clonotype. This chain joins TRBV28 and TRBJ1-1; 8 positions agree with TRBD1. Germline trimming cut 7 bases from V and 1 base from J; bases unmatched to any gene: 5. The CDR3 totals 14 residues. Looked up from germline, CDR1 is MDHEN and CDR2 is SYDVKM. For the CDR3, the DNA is TGTGCCAGCACTGTGACAGGGGAGAACACTGAAGCTTTCTTT. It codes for CASTVTGENTEAFF.

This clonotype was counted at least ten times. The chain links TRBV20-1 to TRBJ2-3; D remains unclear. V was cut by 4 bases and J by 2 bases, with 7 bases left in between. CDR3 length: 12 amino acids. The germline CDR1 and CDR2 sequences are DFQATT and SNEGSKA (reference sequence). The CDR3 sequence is CSAILITDTQYF. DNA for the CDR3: TGCAGTGCTATCCTTATCACAGATACGCAGTATTTT.

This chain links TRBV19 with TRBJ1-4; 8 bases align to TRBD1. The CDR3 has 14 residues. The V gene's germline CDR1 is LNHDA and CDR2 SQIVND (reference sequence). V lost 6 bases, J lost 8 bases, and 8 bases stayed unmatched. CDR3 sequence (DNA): TGTGCCAGTAGACCCCGGGACAGGAGGGAAAAACTGTTTTTT. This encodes CASRPRDRREKLFF.

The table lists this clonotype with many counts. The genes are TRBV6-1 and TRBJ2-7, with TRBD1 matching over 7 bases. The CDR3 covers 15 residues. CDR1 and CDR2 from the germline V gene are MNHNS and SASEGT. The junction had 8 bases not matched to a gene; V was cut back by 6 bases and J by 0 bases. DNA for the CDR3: TGTGCCAGCAGCTACTGGACAGGACCCTCCTACGAGCAGTACTTC. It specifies CASSYWTGPSYEQYF.

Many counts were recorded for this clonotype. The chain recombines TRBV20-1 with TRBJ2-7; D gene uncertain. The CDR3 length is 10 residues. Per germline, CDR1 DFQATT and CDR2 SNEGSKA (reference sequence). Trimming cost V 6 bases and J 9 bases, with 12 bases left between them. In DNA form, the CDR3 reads TGCAGTGCAGACACTCAGCGGCAGTACTTC. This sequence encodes CSADTQRQYF.

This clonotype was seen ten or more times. Here the CDR3 reads CAIRSSGRTYEQYF. DNA of the CDR3: TGTGCCATCAGGTCTAGCGGACGAACCTACGAGCAGTACTTC. This chain uses TRBV10-3 with TRBJ2-7, with TRBD2 matching over 7 bases. The CDR3 is 14 residues long. The J segment lost 2 bases and the V segment lost 6 bases, leaving 7 bases of the junction unmatched. Looked up from germline, CDR1 is ENHRY and CDR2 is SYGVKD.

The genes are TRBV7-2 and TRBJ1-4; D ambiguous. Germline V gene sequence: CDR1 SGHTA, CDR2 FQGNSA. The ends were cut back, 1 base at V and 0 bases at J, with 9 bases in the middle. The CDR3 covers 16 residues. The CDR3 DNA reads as TGTGCCAGCAGCTTAGATATCTTTGCAACTAATGAAAAACTGTTTTTT. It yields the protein CASSLDIFATNEKLFF.

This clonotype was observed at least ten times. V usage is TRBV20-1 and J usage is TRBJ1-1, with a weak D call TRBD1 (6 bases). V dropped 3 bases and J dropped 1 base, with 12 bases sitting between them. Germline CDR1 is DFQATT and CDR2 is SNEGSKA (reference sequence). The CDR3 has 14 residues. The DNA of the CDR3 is TGCAGTGCTAGGAGAGGAGGGGGGAACACTGAAGCTTTCTTT. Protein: CSARRGGGNTEAFF.

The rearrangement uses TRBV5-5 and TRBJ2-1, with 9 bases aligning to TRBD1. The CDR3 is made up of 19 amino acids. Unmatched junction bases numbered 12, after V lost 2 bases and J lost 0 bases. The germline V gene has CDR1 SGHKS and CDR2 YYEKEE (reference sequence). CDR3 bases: TGTGCCAGCAGCTTTCTCCCGGGACAGGGATTTAGCTCCTACAATGAGCAGTTCTTC. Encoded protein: CASSFLPGQGFSSYNEQFF. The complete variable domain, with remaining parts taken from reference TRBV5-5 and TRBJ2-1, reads DAGVTQSPTHLIKTRGQQVTLRCSPISGHKSVSWYQQVLGQGPQFIFQYYEKEERGRGNFPDRFSARQFPNYSSELNVNALLLGDSALYLCASSFLPGQGFSSYNEQFFGPGTRLTVL.

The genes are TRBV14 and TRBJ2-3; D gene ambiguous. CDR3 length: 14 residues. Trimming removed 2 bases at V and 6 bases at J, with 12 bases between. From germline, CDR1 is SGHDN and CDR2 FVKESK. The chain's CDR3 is CASSQRQRFDTQYF. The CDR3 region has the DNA TGTGCCAGCAGCCAACGGCAGCGATTCGATACGCAGTATTTT.

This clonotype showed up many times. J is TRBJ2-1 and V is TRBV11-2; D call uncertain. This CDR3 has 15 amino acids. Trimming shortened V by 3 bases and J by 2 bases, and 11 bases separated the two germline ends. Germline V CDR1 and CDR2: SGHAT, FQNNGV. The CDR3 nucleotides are TGTGCCAGCAGCTTTGGCACTCTTACCTACAATGAGCAGTTCTTC. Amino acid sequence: CASSFGTLTYNEQFF.

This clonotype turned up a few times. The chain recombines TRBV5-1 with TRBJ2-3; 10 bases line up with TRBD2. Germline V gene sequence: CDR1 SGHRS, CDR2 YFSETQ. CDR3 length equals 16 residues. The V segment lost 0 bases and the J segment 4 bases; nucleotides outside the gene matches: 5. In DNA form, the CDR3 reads TGCGCCAGCAGCTTGGGGGCTAGCGGGAGACCAGATACGCAGTATTTT. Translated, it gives CASSLGASGRPDTQYF.

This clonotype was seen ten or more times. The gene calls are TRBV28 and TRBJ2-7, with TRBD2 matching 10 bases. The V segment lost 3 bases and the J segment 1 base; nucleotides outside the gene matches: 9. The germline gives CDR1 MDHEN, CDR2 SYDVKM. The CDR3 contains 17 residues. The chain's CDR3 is CASSFQAGTSVSYEQYF. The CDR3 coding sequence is TGTGCCAGCAGTTTTCAGGCTGGGACTAGCGTTTCCTACGAGCAGTACTTC.

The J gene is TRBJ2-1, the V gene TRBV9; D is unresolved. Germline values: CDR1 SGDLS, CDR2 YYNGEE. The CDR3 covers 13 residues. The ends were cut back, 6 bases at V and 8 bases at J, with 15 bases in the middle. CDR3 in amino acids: CASKPVLADEQFF. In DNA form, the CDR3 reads TGTGCCAGCAAACCGGTATTGGCGGATGAGCAGTTCTTC.

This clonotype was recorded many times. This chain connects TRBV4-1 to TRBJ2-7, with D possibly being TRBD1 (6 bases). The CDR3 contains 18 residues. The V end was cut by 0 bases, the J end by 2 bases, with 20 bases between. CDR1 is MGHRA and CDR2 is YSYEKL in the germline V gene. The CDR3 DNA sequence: TGCGCCAGCAGCCAAGATCCGGACAGCCTAAAACAAGCCTACGAGCAGTACTTC. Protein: CASSQDPDSLKQAYEQYF.

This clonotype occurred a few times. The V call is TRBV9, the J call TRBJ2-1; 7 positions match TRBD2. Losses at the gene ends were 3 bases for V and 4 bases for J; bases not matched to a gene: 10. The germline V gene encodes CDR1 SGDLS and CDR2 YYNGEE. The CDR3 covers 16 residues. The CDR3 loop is CASSASPGLRYNEQFF. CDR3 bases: TGTGCCAGCAGCGCCAGCCCGGGACTACGGTACAATGAGCAGTTCTTC.

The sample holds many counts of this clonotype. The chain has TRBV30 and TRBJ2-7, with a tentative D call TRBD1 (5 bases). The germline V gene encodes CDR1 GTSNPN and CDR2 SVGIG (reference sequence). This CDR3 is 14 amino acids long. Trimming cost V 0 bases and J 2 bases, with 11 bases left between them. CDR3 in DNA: TGTGCCTGGAGTGTATACGAGGACACCTACGAGCAGTACTTC. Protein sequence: CAWSVYEDTYEQYF.

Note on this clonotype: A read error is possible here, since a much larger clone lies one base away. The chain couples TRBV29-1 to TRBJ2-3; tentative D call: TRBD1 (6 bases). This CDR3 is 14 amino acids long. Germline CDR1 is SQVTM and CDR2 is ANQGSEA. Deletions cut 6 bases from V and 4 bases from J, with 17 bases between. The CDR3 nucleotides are TGCAGCGTGGATGACAGGTGGCTAGCAGATACGCAGTATTTT. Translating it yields CSVDDRWLADTQYF.

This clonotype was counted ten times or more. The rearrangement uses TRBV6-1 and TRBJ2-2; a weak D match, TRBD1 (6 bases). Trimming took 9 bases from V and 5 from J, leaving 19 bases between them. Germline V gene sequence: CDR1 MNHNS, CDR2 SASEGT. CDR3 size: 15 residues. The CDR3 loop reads CASRGGPGETGELFF. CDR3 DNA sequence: TGTGCCAGTCGCGGCGGGCCAGGGGAAACCGGGGAGCTGTTTTTT.